This T cell receptor beta chain was identified during a study of T cell responses to AZD1222 COVID-19 vaccine (dated by TCRdb to the early 2020s). Regarding the complete study: TCR sequencing covered 230 or so trial participants: 207 given two doses of AZD1222 and approximately 26 given two doses of MenACWY control vaccine. Trial participants were enrolled into age subgroups of 18-55, 56-69 and 70-plus years, which contained 148, 28 and 57 TCR-sequenced participants, respectively. Study-wide findings and limitations: After two AZD1222 doses, both the breadth and the depth of spike-specific TCRs were significantly higher than at day 0 and than in MenACWY recipients. No day 14 peak-response samples were available, so repertoires were characterized only after the peak T cell response. Vaccine-associated CD4 TCRs spanned the whole spike protein, with dominant responses in regions 160-218 and 743-854. Nearly half of unique spike-specific TCRs reportedly recognized epitopes outside regions mutated in the B.1.351 and B.1.1.7 variants. Conclusions about previously exposed vaccinees are limited, since just a handful of AZD1222 recipients were seropositive for SARS-CoV-2 at baseline. Participants were mostly white British, with more females than males. The authors suggested clonal diversity may have been underestimated. The 56-69-year group was small, and its depth increase did not reach significance, likely because of low power.

The CDR3 spans 14 residues, from the cysteine through the phenylalanine. Only the CDR3 DNA stays, 42 bases, in frame from base 1. The V and J ends are trimmed by 6 bases and 7 bases, leaving 19 bases between them. CDR1 and CDR2 (SGDLS, YYNGEE) derive from the germline V gene. The intended sense of this specimen's time point label: about 28 days (+/-7) after the second vaccine dose. Because spike-specific TCR depth and breadth did not differ between the two schedules, AZD1222 recipients who got a second dose at roughly 4 weeks were pooled with those who got a second dose at roughly 12 weeks. Vaccinee samples came from UK trials COV001 and COV002, including a single-blind randomized controlled phase 2/3 trial of AZD1222 (ChAdOx1 nCoV-19) in healthy adults. For TCRbeta chain sequencing, PBMC samples were collected from trial participants at day 0 and at day 28 after the second dose. On this clone: The clone's antigen remains unknown. Nothing much larger sits one base from this clone, and base qualities are not available.

The CDR3 regions of human TCRbeta chains were analyzed by immunosequencing. Under the source paper's analysis protocol: Repertoire TCRs were matched against a reference library of SARS-CoV-2-specific TCRs generated with the MIRA antigen-specificity platform. Breadth was defined as the fraction of unique TCRs that were SARS-CoV-2-associated. Depth was defined as the fraction of total T cells that were SARS-CoV-2-associated. Using the MIRA data, each spike-specific TCR was assigned both to the spike region to which the TCR was reactive and to a CD4 or CD8 class. Log10-transformed breadth and depth values were compared by one-way ANOVA with Sidak's multiple comparisons tests. The table comes from immuneACCESS by way of TCRdb, which keeps in-frame sequences with V and J called. Part of the clones is missing from these tables; in studies checked, under half for an unresolved V gene and the rest for unknown reasons. Clonal size and the V and J genes are those of that table, whereas D and trimming came from the DNA. This sample lists 70,000 to 80,000 clones; around 80% were detected once. The ten largest clones capture around 50% of the sample.

The chain links TRBV9 with TRBJ1-1; there is no confident call for the D gene. The sequence derives from an adult who received the AZD1222 COVID-19 vaccine. The sequencing here drew on peripheral blood, taken 28 days after the second AZD1222 dose. The CDR3 in this case is CASNDENGVGEAFF. The bases read TGTGCCAGCAACGACGAGAACGGGGTAGGTGAAGCTTTCTTT.